This T cell receptor beta chain is drawn from a study of blood T cell repertoires in COVID-19. Data came from immunoSEQ multiplex PCR; TCRdb stores just in-frame clones and leaves some out. This table holds 60,000 or so clones, about nine tenths found once. CDR3 size: 13 residues. The ends lost 6 bases at V and 6 bases at J; junction bases unmatched: 5. The germline V gene encodes CDR1 SNHLY and CDR2 FYNNEI. The specimen sequenced was peripheral blood. The clonotype originates from a woman in her 70s with active COVID-19. The chain is built from TRBV2 and TRBJ1-5; 7 nucleotides agree with TRBD1. The CDR3 sequence: CASRDREIQPQHF. The DNA of the CDR3 is TGTGCCAGCAGAGACAGGGAGATTCAGCCCCAGCATTTT.